This T cell receptor (beta chain) was documented in a study of spatial heterogeneity in lung cancer (dated by TCRdb to between 2018 and 2021). Study-wide context: More beta-chain than alpha-chain transcripts were consistently detected, likely reflecting higher beta-chain transcript abundance. In the raw uncorrected reads, each unique combination of TCR and UMI appeared more than ten times on average. The study quantitatively compared TCR alpha and beta repertoires across multiple tumor regions, matched nontumor lung and blood in non-small cell lung cancer. The study linked features of the TCR repertoire to counts of nonsynonymous mutations, which were determined by whole-exome sequencing of tumor tissue. Both alpha and beta chains were TCR-sequenced in hundreds of tumor regions, under 70 matched nontumor lung samples and 45 to 60 PBMC samples obtained at surgery.

From its cysteine to its phenylalanine, the CDR3 spans 16 amino acids. The DNA shown is the 48-base CDR3, in frame from base 1. CDR1 and CDR2 are read off the germline V gene as WSHSY and SAAADI. V is pared back by 0 bases and J by 5 bases, with 13 bases lying between the germline termini. Library preparation employed 5' RACE. The listed sequencing device is NextSeq 500. The TCR library protocol attached a unique molecular identifier to each TCR cDNA molecule to allow correction of PCR and sequencing errors. Per the source publication's procedure: Decombinator tools were used for TCR identification, UMI-based error correction and CDR3 extraction. Expanded TCRs were defined as those above a frequency of 2 per 1,000, corresponding to the top 1% of the tumor frequency distribution. Renyi diversity was computed with the R vegan package after each repertoire had been subsampled 100 times to 5,000 TCRs. CDR3 similarity networks were constructed using string-kernel similarity of amino acid triplets, with links drawn between CDR3s whose pairwise similarity was above 0.82. The raw public reads went through TCRdb reprocessing: fastp at Q25, MiXCR clone calling, in-frame beta chains kept. Under each unique CDR3 protein, matching rows form one entry showing the most common genes and DNA. The V and J calls, along with clone size, are taken from TCRdb and not from the paper's own processing. For this sample the table gives tens of thousands of distinct CDR3 sequences, of which approximately 14% were detected only once. Together, the top ten hold about 55% of the sample.

In regard to this clonotype: This clone's antigen is unknown. No much larger clone exists at a distance of one base, and base qualities are not known.

The time point label, read with the paper, signifies: sample taken at primary tumor resection. Whole RNA extracted from tumor and nontumor lung tissue, or from cryopreserved PBMC samples, was used for TCR sequencing without cell sorting. Donors were under 95 patients with early-stage, untreated non-small cell lung cancer from the lung TRACERx cohort. A patient was chosen for TCR sequencing only when enough RNA was available from at least two tumor regions. What the research found in general, with its limitations: Ubiquitous expanded tumor TCRs were detected in blood more often at tumor resection than at routine follow-up. Additional single-cell paired TCR alpha and beta sequencing was considered necessary to confirm, at a functional level, the hypothesis that regional TCRs recognize regional mutations.

Specimen: PBMCs, collected at surgery. This TCR derives from a male donor with early-stage non-small cell lung cancer. The chain is assembled from TRBV10-2 and TRBJ1-4; the D region possibly corresponds to TRBD1 (5 bases align). The CDR3 reads as follows: CASSESPSGGNEKLFF. The nucleotides read TGCGCCAGCAGTGAGTCGCCCTCTGGGGGGAATGAAAAACTGTTTTTT.